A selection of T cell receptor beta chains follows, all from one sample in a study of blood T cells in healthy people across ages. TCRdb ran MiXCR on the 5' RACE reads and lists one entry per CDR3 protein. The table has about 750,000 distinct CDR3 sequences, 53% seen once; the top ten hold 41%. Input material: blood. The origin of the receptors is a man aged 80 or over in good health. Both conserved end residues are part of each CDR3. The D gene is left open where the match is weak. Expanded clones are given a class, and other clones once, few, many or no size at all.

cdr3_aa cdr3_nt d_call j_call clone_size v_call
CASSLDGGSSSYEQYF TGTGCCAGCAGCTTAGATGGAGGGTCCTCCTCCTACGAGCAGTACTTC - TRBJ2-7 - TRBV7-2
CASNLAGAPYNEQFF TGTGCCAGCAACCTAGCGGGAGCTCCCTACAATGAGCAGTTCTTC TRBD2 TRBJ2-1 few TRBV2
CAGSLKGQGVRTQYF TGTGCCGGCAGCCTGAAAGGGCAAGGGGTGAGGACCCAGTACTTC - TRBJ2-5 - TRBV5-6
CASSQTGAGANILTF TGTGCCAGCTCACAAACAGGGGCCGGGGCCAACATCCTGACTTTC TRBD1 TRBJ2-6 - TRBV18
CASSLGGGLGGYTF TGTGCCAGCAGTTTAGGGGGAGGGTTAGGAGGCTACACCTTC - TRBJ1-2 few TRBV12-3/TRBV12-4
CSVNVGFDEQYF TGCAGCGTTAATGTGGGCTTCGACGAGCAGTACTTC - TRBJ2-7 - TRBV29-1
CASSSTGSYGYTF TGTGCCAGCAGTTCGACCGGCTCTTATGGCTACACCTTC - TRBJ1-2 - TRBV6-5
CASSLTSGDLYEQYF TGCGCCAGCAGCCTGACTAGCGGAGACCTCTACGAGCAGTACTTC TRBD2 TRBJ2-7 few TRBV5-1
CASRIAASGTARYAYF TGTGCCAGCAGGATAGCCGCTAGCGGGACCGCCCGATACGCGTATTTT TRBD2 TRBJ2-3 few TRBV11-3
CASREVTYEQYF TGTGCCAGCAGGGAGGTTACCTACGAGCAGTACTTC - TRBJ2-7 once TRBV2
CASSGPTDRSWGQPQHF TGTGCCAGCAGTGGCCCCACAGACAGGTCCTGGGGTCAGCCCCAGCATTTT - TRBJ1-5 once TRBV25-1
CASSAAGPFNTGELFF TGTGCCAGCAGTGCCGCGGGACCCTTTAACACCGGGGAGCTGTTTTTT - TRBJ2-2 - TRBV12-3/TRBV12-4
CASRRAGWGNEQFF TGTGCCAGCAGGAGGGCAGGGTGGGGGAATGAGCAGTTCTTC - TRBJ2-1 - TRBV6-1
CASSVEGGSYEQYF TGTGCCAGCAGCGTAGAGGGCGGGTCCTACGAGCAGTACTTC - TRBJ2-7 - TRBV9
CSAPGQGAFSSYNEQFF TGCAGTGCTCCGGGACAGGGGGCCTTCAGCTCCTACAATGAGCAGTTCTTC TRBD1 TRBJ2-1 - TRBV20-1
CASSPRTVEQYF TGTGCCAGCAGTCCTAGGACGGTCGAGCAGTACTTC - TRBJ2-7 few TRBV12-3/TRBV12-4
CASRPIYPGKESYEQYF TGTGCCAGCAGGCCTATTTATCCAGGGAAAGAATCCTACGAGCAGTACTTC - TRBJ2-7 - TRBV6-1
CASTPNPGRYAYF TGTGCCAGCACCCCCAACCCGGGCAGATACGCGTATTTT - TRBJ2-3 - TRBV12-3/TRBV12-4
CATSDWTEWYF TGTGCCACCAGTGATTGGACAGAGTGGTACTTC - TRBJ2-7 - TRBV24-1
CASSPPGERSGRSTDTQYF TGTGCCAGCAGTCCGCCTGGAGAGAGAAGCGGGAGGAGCACAGATACGCAGTATTTT TRBD2 TRBJ2-3 - TRBV28
CASSLSSLDQYF TGTGCCAGCAGTTTGTCCTCATTGGACCAGTACTTC - TRBJ2-5 - TRBV28
CASRPGLGYEQYF TGTGCCAGCAGGCCGGGACTGGGCTACGAGCAGTACTTC - TRBJ2-7 - TRBV12-3/TRBV12-4
CASSLALTRGGKYEQYF TGCGCCAGCAGCTTGGCCCTAACCCGGGGAGGAAAGTACGAGCAGTACTTC - TRBJ2-7 - TRBV5-1
CAISDSGTTSYEQYF TGTGCCATCAGTGACTCCGGGACAACTTCCTACGAGCAGTACTTC - TRBJ2-7 - TRBV10-3
CASSRRLAGETQYF TGTGCCAGCAGCCGGAGGCTAGCGGGAGAGACCCAGTACTTC TRBD2 TRBJ2-5 few TRBV2
CASSLATDTQYF TGTGCCAGCAGCTTAGCCACAGATACGCAGTATTTT - TRBJ2-3 many TRBV7-2
CASSYFGLRSYEQYF TGTGCCAGCAGTTACTTCGGGTTACGCTCCTACGAGCAGTACTTC - TRBJ2-7 few TRBV6-6
CASSQDRLAGHRYAYF TGTGCCAGCAGCCAAGATCGACTAGCGGGGCACAGATACGCGTATTTT TRBD2 TRBJ2-3 - TRBV3-1
CASSTRTGGAGRDAYF TGTGCCAGCAGTACCAGGACAGGGGGCGCCGGCAGAGACGCGTATTTT TRBD1 TRBJ2-3 few TRBV6-5
CSVQGRGGYGYTF TGCAGTGTTCAAGGTCGGGGTGGCTATGGCTACACCTTC - TRBJ1-2 few TRBV20-1
CASSLAGTGALYGYTF TGTGCCAGCAGCTTAGCCGGGACAGGGGCCCTCTATGGCTACACCTTC TRBD1 TRBJ1-2 few TRBV11-2
CASKGGGSGYEQYF TGTGCCAGCAAAGGTGGTGGTAGCGGATACGAGCAGTACTTC - TRBJ2-7 many TRBV2
CASTQTSHLGGSGANVLTF TGCGCCAGTACCCAGACTAGCCACCTGGGGGGCTCTGGGGCCAACGTCCTGACTTTC TRBD2 TRBJ2-6 few TRBV4-1
CASTPTRWALEQYF TGTGCCAGCACCCCGACAAGGTGGGCCTTGGAGCAGTACTTC - TRBJ2-5 few TRBV6-5
CSASGTTYGYTF TGCAGTGCTAGCGGCACTACCTATGGCTACACCTTC - TRBJ1-2 few TRBV20-1
CASSLASEGNEQFF TGCGCCAGCAGCTTAGCTAGCGAGGGGAATGAGCAGTTCTTC - TRBJ2-1 once TRBV5-1
CSASSLRTSGEVKQFF TGCAGTGCTAGCTCATTACGGACTAGCGGGGAGGTAAAGCAGTTCTTC TRBD2 TRBJ2-1 many TRBV20-1
CASSPLVLYGYTF TGTGCCAGCTCACCACTGGTTCTCTATGGCTACACCTTC - TRBJ1-2 - TRBV18
CSARNGGYEQFF TGCAGTGCCCGCAATGGGGGGTATGAGCAGTTCTTC - TRBJ2-1 few TRBV20-1
CASSQGGQGRGYEQYF TGTGCCAGCAGCCAAGGGGGACAGGGACGGGGATACGAGCAGTACTTC TRBD1 TRBJ2-7 - TRBV4-2
CASKTWREEGYEQYF TGTGCCAGCAAAACATGGCGGGAGGAGGGGTACGAGCAGTACTTC TRBD2 TRBJ2-7 once TRBV6-1
CATSEGPWGYTF TGTGCCACCAGTGAGGGGCCATGGGGCTACACCTTC - TRBJ1-2 - TRBV24-1
CASSQAGATGSGANVLTF TGTGCCAGCAGCCAAGCAGGGGCTACAGGGTCCGGGGCCAACGTCCTGACTTTC - TRBJ2-6 few TRBV4-2
CASRLGSYGYTF TGTGCCAGCCGGTTGGGCAGTTATGGCTACACCTTC - TRBJ1-2 - TRBV7-2
CASRRDSSYEQYF TGCGCCAGCAGACGAGACAGCTCCTACGAGCAGTACTTC - TRBJ2-7 many TRBV5-1
CASSLRSPRSSGVYNEQFF TGTGCCAGCAGCTTAAGATCCCCCCGTTCTAGCGGGGTTTACAATGAGCAGTTCTTC TRBD2 TRBJ2-1 few TRBV7-9
CAITKNRDLLNTEAFF TGTGCCATCACCAAGAACAGGGATCTATTGAACACTGAAGCTTTCTTT - TRBJ1-1 - TRBV10-3
CAGGRGNEQYF TGTGCCGGCGGGAGGGGCAATGAGCAGTACTTC TRBD2 TRBJ2-5 - TRBV25-1
CSVWGYLTRSGSSYNEQFF TGCAGCGTCTGGGGCTACCTCACCCGAAGCGGGAGCTCCTACAATGAGCAGTTCTTC TRBD2 TRBJ2-1 once TRBV29-1
CASSLYSTASSTDTQYF TGTGCCAGCAGTTTATATTCGACTGCCTCTAGCACAGATACGCAGTATTTT - TRBJ2-3 - TRBV27
CASSYATSGQETQYF TGTGCCAGCAGTTACGCCACTAGCGGCCAAGAGACCCAGTACTTC TRBD2 TRBJ2-5 - TRBV6-5
CSVEGPGGDYEQYF TGCAGCGTTGAAGGGCCAGGGGGGGACTACGAGCAGTACTTC - TRBJ2-7 few TRBV29-1
CASSGSSAVSTDTQYF TGTGCCAGCAGTGGTAGCAGCGCCGTTAGCACAGATACGCAGTATTTT - TRBJ2-3 - TRBV12-3/TRBV12-4
CASSPRQGGTHRYAYF TGTGCCAGCAGCCCAAGGCAGGGGGGGACCCACAGATACGCGTATTTT - TRBJ2-3 few TRBV14
CASSLGRGLYEQYF TGTGCCAGCAGCTTAGGGAGGGGGCTCTACGAGCAGTACTTC - TRBJ2-7 - TRBV7-2
CASSLVLGQGARYAYF TGTGCCAGCAGCTTAGTCCTGGGACAGGGAGCCAGATACGCGTATTTT TRBD1 TRBJ2-3 - TRBV7-9
CASATAFSNYGYTF TGTGCCAGCGCGACCGCCTTCTCTAACTATGGCTACACCTTC - TRBJ1-2 - TRBV7-2
CSVSASGAYNEQYF TGCAGCGTTAGCGCTAGCGGGGCCTACAATGAGCAGTACTTC TRBD2 TRBJ2-7 - TRBV29-1
CASSLRWALEQYF TGTGCCAGCAGTTTAAGGTGGGCCCTCGAGCAGTACTTC - TRBJ2-7 few TRBV27
CASNSDWLLAGDSYNEQFF TGTGCCAGCAACAGCGATTGGCTACTAGCGGGAGACTCCTACAATGAGCAGTTCTTC TRBD2 TRBJ2-1 - TRBV9